This T cell receptor beta chain came from a study of CD4 T cells in relation to SARS-CoV-2 and coronaviruses. Study at large: The negative reference was HIV-1 Nef peptide pool or peptide-free culture. Shared crossreactive spike epitopes were mapped to their HLA restriction.

The unexposed donors gave CD4+ T cells in about 2010-2019, prior to COVID-19. Isolation of CD4+ T cells took place after around eleven days in culture. As cell numbers allowed, unexposed-donor CD4+ T cells faced SARS-CoV-2 S/N and four cold-coronavirus spikes. Generated by immunoSEQ multiplex PCR, the TCRdb table keeps only in-frame clones and is missing some. This table holds around 9,800 clones, around 80% found once. This clone occurred a few times. Antigen unknown. Points from the study as a whole: Pre-pandemic and post-infection samples never came from the same donor.

This receptor was obtained from a human donor in good health. The specimen was CD4+ T cells from PBMCs, cultured in vitro.

CDR3 DNA: TGTGCCAGCACCCTTTTCCAAGAGACCCAGTACTTC. Translating it yields CASTLFQETQYF. This chain joins TRBV6-5 and TRBJ2-5, with D unresolved. Trimming cost V 7 bases and J 1 base, with 7 bases left between them. CDR1 MNHEY and CDR2 SVGAGI come from the germline V gene. The CDR3 runs 12 residues.